This TCR beta chain came from a study of CD8 T cells in Susac syndrome. From germline, CDR1 is SGDLS and CDR2 YYNGEE. The length of the CDR3 is 15 residues. V shed 0 bases and J shed 0 bases, with 9 bases lying between them. The authors carried out high-throughput sequencing of TCR beta. They applied it to CD8+ and CD4+ T cells obtained from blood. The patients serving as multiple sclerosis controls were treatment-naive. They had stable or active relapsing-remitting disease and fulfilled revised McDonald criteria. Negative isolation yielded the CD8+ and CD4+ T cells, while FACS enriched the TEMRA cells. RNA was extracted with the RNeasy kit, and a quantity of roughly 0.5 to 1 ug was reverse transcribed using random hexamers. TCRdb reprocessed the immunoSEQ multiplex PCR reads via MiXCR and lists one record per CDR3 protein. Among roughly 200,000 distinct CDR3 sequences listed, about 94% were seen once.

This receptor was taken from a human donor with multiple sclerosis. The chain couples TRBV9 to TRBJ1-1; D is unclear. The specimen was CD4+ T cells from PBMCs. The chain's CDR3 is CASSVGVAVNTEAFF. For the CDR3, the DNA is TGTGCCAGCAGCGTAGGAGTAGCGGTGAACACTGAAGCTTTCTTT.